A selection of T cell receptor beta chains follows, all from one sample in a study of cytomegalovirus exposure and HLA in healthy donors. Clones were sequenced by immunoSEQ multiplex PCR, and TCRdb holds only the in-frame ones, with some missing. The sample shows around 170,000 clones, about 84% of them seen only once. The sample consisted of PBMCs. These receptors were collected from a man aged 45 to 65 in good health and CMV-seropositive. Each CDR3 is given without its conserved first and last residue. The order of the fields is clone size, J gene, V gene, CDR3 protein. The listing skips clone size in some rows; elsewhere it reads once, few, many or a size class.

NA,TRBJ2-7,TRBV6-5,ASSGQAFSAYEQY
NA,TRBJ2-7,TRBV29-1,SVHRGLGEQY
NA,TRBJ2-5,TRBV19,ASSPEPPGQGPGTQY
NA,TRBJ1-1,TRBV19,ASSKRQANTEAF
NA,TRBJ1-2,TRBV7-2,ASSLAQGGGGYGYT
NA,TRBJ1-1,TRBV5-1,ASRHFNDSNTEAF
few,TRBJ1-2,TRBV6-5,ASSRSRGSDYGYT
NA,TRBJ2-3,TRBV27,ASSLQGADTQY
NA,TRBJ2-1,TRBV27,ASSLSSEWDNEQF
NA,TRBJ2-1,TRBV9,ASSPGISSNEQF
NA,TRBJ1-1,TRBV4-1,ASSQEYRITEAF
NA,TRBJ1-2,TRBV7-9,ASTTGYGYT
NA,TRBJ2-2,TRBV11-2,ASSFWTGNTGELF
once,TRBJ1-1,TRBV6-5,ASRDRQFAEAF
NA,TRBJ2-1,TRBV9,ASSATSQGLAGNEQF
NA,TRBJ1-5,TRBV7-2,ARPGGYEGSGQGNQPQH
NA,TRBJ1-1,TRBV29-1,SVASAMNTEAF
many,TRBJ1-4,TRBV5-1,ASSSGQGGKLF
NA,TRBJ2-7,TRBV15,ATSRDTETSGRGYEQY
NA,TRBJ1-2,TRBV29-1,SVPAWSYGYT
NA,TRBJ2-3,TRBV4-1,ASSQEWAGTQY
NA,TRBJ1-2,TRBV5-1,ASRNGTVTYGYT
NA,TRBJ2-3,TRBV27,AAGTVNTDTQY
NA,TRBJ2-3,TRBV5-1,ASSWTGSTDTQY
NA,TRBJ2-1,TRBV4-1,ASSQNSGSLYNEQF
NA,TRBJ2-7,TRBV5-1,ASAEGLAGSYEQY
NA,TRBJ2-7,TRBV7-2,ASSLQLGSGEQY
once,TRBJ2-3,TRBV18,ASGTSGTADTQY
once,TRBJ2-3,TRBV7-6,ASSLTVGSGKQY
NA,TRBJ1-5,TRBV6-1,ASSVTQGGAQPQH
NA,TRBJ1-2,TRBV4-1,ASSQGTALSYGYT
NA,TRBJ2-7,TRBV19,ASSMGRGQYEQY
NA,TRBJ2-7,TRBV5-1,ASSLEGRDAYEQY
NA,TRBJ2-7,TRBV6-5,ASSHYEQY
once,TRBJ1-1,TRBV5-1,ASSADRGSYRAF
NA,TRBJ2-7,TRBV11-2,ASSFTAGGPEQY
few,TRBJ2-7,TRBV5-6,ASSLGRGDEQY
once,TRBJ2-1,TRBV6-5,ASSTSGTHNEQF
NA,TRBJ2-7,TRBV29-1,SVAGQGALYEQY
NA,TRBJ1-5,TRBV28,ASSSTFEGPHQPQH
NA,TRBJ2-7,TRBV5-1,ASSLLAGALEQY
NA,TRBJ2-4,TRBV11-2,ASSQARGRNIQY
NA,TRBJ2-7,TRBV28,ASKPGHQSREQY
NA,TRBJ1-6,TRBV27,ASSFSGQGLNNSPLH
NA,TRBJ1-5,TRBV2,ANAIDSNQPQH
NA,TRBJ2-2,TRBV9,ASNSFPTTGELF